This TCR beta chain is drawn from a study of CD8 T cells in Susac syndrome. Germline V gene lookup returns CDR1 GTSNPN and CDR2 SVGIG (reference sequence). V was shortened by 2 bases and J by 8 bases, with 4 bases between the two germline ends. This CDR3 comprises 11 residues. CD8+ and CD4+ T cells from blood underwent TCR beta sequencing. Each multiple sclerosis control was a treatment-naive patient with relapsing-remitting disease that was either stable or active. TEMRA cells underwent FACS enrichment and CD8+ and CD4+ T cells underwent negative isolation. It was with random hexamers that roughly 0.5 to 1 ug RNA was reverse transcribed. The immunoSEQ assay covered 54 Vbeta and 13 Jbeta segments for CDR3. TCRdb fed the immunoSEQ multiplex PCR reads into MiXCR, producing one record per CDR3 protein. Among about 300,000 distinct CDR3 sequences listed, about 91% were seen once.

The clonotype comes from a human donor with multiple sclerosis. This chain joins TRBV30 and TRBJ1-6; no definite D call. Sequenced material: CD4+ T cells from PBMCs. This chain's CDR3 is CAWSRDSPLHF. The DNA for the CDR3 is TGTGCCTGGAGTCGTGATTCACCCCTCCACTTT.